The 7 T cell receptor beta chains below all came from one sample that was sequenced in a study of control samples from healthy donors and cancer patients. Repertoires were generated with immunoSEQ multiplex PCR, while TCRdb's copy carries only in-frame clones and drops some. The table shows around 140,000 clones, with roughly 93% occurring only once. The sequencing input was blood. The source is a young man in good health.

The chain recombines TRBV29-1 with TRBJ2-5; perhaps TRBD1 as D (6 bases). This CDR3 spans 16 amino acids. CDR1 is SQVTM, CDR2 ANQGSEA, per germline. V was cut by 3 bases and J by 5 bases, with 22 bases left in between. CDR3 residues: CSVDPRGDTPGETQYF. The CDR3 DNA reads as TGCAGCGTTGACCCCAGGGGAGACACCCCCGGGGAGACCCAGTACTTC.

The chain has TRBV27 and TRBJ1-2; D might be TRBD1 (6 bases). V was cut by 5 bases and J by 4 bases, with 14 bases left in between. The germline CDR1 and CDR2 sequences are MNHEY and SMNVEV (reference sequence). The CDR3 loop spans 14 amino acids. The CDR3 here is CASSGQGQFYGYTF. The CDR3 DNA reads as TGTGCCAGCAGTGGGCAGGGGCAATTCTATGGCTACACCTTC.

The chain employs TRBV18 and TRBJ2-2; D remains unclear. V was cut by 0 bases and J by 9 bases, with 8 bases left in between. The CDR3 runs to 13 residues. Germline-derived CDR1 and CDR2 are KGHSH and LQKENI. This chain's CDR3 is CASSPPSSWELFF. In nucleotides, the CDR3 is TGTGCCAGCTCACCACCATCGAGTTGGGAGCTGTTTTTT.

The CDR3 loop reads CSASRDYGYTF. In DNA, the CDR3 is TGCAGTGCTAGTCGGGACTATGGCTACACCTTC. The chain carries TRBV20-1 and TRBJ1-2; D ambiguous. CDR3 length: 11 residues. Trimming pared 3 bases from V and 3 bases from J, leaving 5 bases between. CDR1 is DFQATT and CDR2 is SNEGSKA in the germline V gene (reference sequence).

This clone was observed a single time. V gene TRBV7-9 combines with J gene TRBJ2-2; perhaps TRBD2 as D (6 bases). CDR3 size: 14 residues. V was clipped by 5 bases and J by 5 bases, with 12 bases between them. Per germline, CDR1 SEHNR and CDR2 FQNEAQ (reference sequence). The CDR3 loop is CASSLTGRTGELFF. For the CDR3, the DNA is TGTGCCAGCAGCCTCACTGGGAGGACCGGGGAGCTGTTTTTT.

The rearrangement joins TRBV12-3 or TRBV12-4 to TRBJ2-2; 7 bases agree with TRBD1. V shed 11 bases, J shed 5 bases, and the junction held 5 bases outside the gene matches. This CDR3 contains 12 residues. CDR3 coding DNA: TGTGCCGGCACAGGGGAGACCGGGGAGCTGTTTTTT. Translation: CAGTGETGELFF.

This chain's CDR3 is CASSAGQTTDTQYF. The DNA for the CDR3 is TGTGCCAGCAGCGCGGGACAGACCACAGATACGCAGTATTTT. This chain connects TRBV11-3 to TRBJ2-3; the D gene is possibly TRBD1 (7 bases). The V gene lost 5 bases and the J gene lost 2 bases, with 11 bases spanning the gap. Germline V gives CDR1 SGHNT, CDR2 YENEEA. The CDR3 loop spans 14 amino acids.